This TCR beta chain emerged from a study of blood T cell repertoires in COVID-19. About the study: Samples of COVID-19 (acute and convalescent) were obtained from the United States, Italy and Spain. Sources were T cells, B-cell-depleted T cells, or PBMCs; the material itself was cDNA or gDNA.

Authors' methods: Amplification with reference gene primers provided the estimates of nucleated cell counts. Data came from immunoSEQ multiplex PCR; TCRdb stores just in-frame clones and leaves some out. V and J calls plus clone size are reproduced from that table; the DNA served to infer D and trimming. The repertoire holds roughly 240,000 clones, with roughly 82% as singletons. This clone was observed a few times. CDR1 and CDR2 from the germline V gene are LGHNA and YNFKEQ. V dropped 1 base and J dropped 5 bases, with 13 bases sitting between them. The CDR3 is made up of 15 amino acids. The chain uses TRBV4-2 and TRBJ2-3; weak D call: TRBD2 (5 bases). The clonotype was recovered from a woman in her sixties or seventies with acute or convalescent COVID-19. Material: peripheral blood. Written as DNA, the CDR3 is TGTGCCAGCAGCCAAGGCCCCGGACTGCTAGATACGCAGTATTTT. Protein product: CASSQGPGLLDTQYF.